Shown below are 2 T cell receptor beta chains from a single sample sequenced in a study of blood T cell repertoires in COVID-19. The protocol was immunoSEQ multiplex PCR, while the TCRdb copy is restricted to in-frame clones and leaves out a portion. The table records about 280,000 clones, 87% of them present only once. The sample taken for sequencing was PBMCs or T cells enriched from blood (not recorded which). Receptors originate from a woman aged 40-49 years who had recovered from COVID-19.

The rearrangement joins TRBV7-2 to TRBJ2-5; D perhaps matches TRBD2 (5 bases). The V end was cut by 5 bases, the J end by 5 bases, with 18 bases between. Germline V gene data show CDR1 as SGHTA and CDR2 as FQGNSA. The CDR3 consists of 15 residues. The CDR3 sequence is CASSTGNLLGETQYF. The CDR3 DNA is TGTGCCAGCAGCACGGGGAACCTATTGGGGGAGACCCAGTACTTC.

The J gene is TRBJ1-1, the V gene TRBV6-5; D ambiguous. Germline loops: CDR1 MNHEY, CDR2 SVGAGI. The CDR3 consists of 15 residues. The V gene lost 5 bases and the J gene lost 0 bases, with 13 bases spanning the gap. The CDR3 protein is CASSMLPTLNTEAFF. The CDR3 region has the DNA TGTGCCAGCAGTATGCTCCCGACACTGAACACTGAAGCTTTCTTT.